This TCR beta chain is drawn from a study of T cells expressing NK-cell markers. As for the study in general: Sorted CD3+CD56+NKG2C+, CD3+CD56+NKG2C- and CD3+CD56-NKG2C+ T cells supplied TCR beta repertoires. The eight sequenced donors comprised seven who were HCMV-seropositive and one who was seronegative.

CDR3 length: 16 residues. From germline, CDR1 is KGHSH and CDR2 LQKENI. Reprocessing the 5' RACE reads, TCRdb reports a single entry for every CDR3 protein and omits DNA. The ten most abundant clones cover about 0.4% of a sample with about 260,000 distinct CDR3 sequences. The rearrangement joins TRBV18 to TRBJ2-3; there is no DNA to check the TCRdb D call of TRBD2. Sequencing was done on a sample of blood T cells: a sorted CD56 or NKG2C T cell subset, CD4+ or CD8+ T cells, or bulk PBMC T cells (not recorded which). The clonotype was recovered from a man aged 18 to 30 in good health. CDR3 in amino acids: CASSPLASGYTDTQYF.